This T cell receptor beta chain is from a study of OX40 agonist ivuxolimab in advanced cancers. Study-level findings and limits: No antigen was identified for the clonally expanded peripheral T cells.

To note about this clone: Its cognate antigen is unknown.

Repertoires were generated with immunoSEQ multiplex PCR, while TCRdb's copy carries only in-frame clones and drops some. The table shows under 90,000 clones, with approximately 86% occurring only once. CDR3 length: 16 amino acids. Germline V gene data show CDR1 as SGHTS and CDR2 as YDEGEE. V lost 9 bases, J lost 0 bases, and 9 bases stayed unmatched. This clonotype was sampled from an adult with an advanced solid tumor such as melanoma, head and neck, liver or kidney cancer. The chain is built from TRBV5-8 and TRBJ2-2; 9 bases agree with TRBD1. The material sequenced was CD4+ or CD8+ T cells sorted from blood, taken in a trial of the OX40 agonist ivuxolimab. The CDR3 spells CATLSGDRANTGELFF. As DNA, the CDR3 is TGTGCCACCCTCTCCGGGGACAGGGCGAACACCGGGGAGCTGTTTTTT.